This T cell receptor (beta chain) was observed in a study of T-cell memory formation after mild COVID-19. Findings of the study overall: Later expanders leaned CD4+, whereas day 15 to 85 contracting clones were balanced CD4/CD8. There were some responding clones in pre-infection memory, which suggested that cross-reactive memory had joined.

Germline V gene sequence: CDR1 SGHTA, CDR2 FQGNSA. V was clipped by 2 bases and J by 3 bases, with 13 bases between them. The CDR3 loop spans 15 amino acids. A 5'RACE reaction primed in the constant segment made cDNA libraries of TCR alpha and TCR beta, and these carried sample barcodes and UMIs. Each CDR3 protein is one row after TCRdb ran MiXCR on the 5' RACE reads. The sample lists under 450,000 distinct CDR3 sequences, 20% to 25% occurring once. Details on this clonotype: The antigen is undetermined.

Specimen: PBMCs or a T cell subset sorted from them (not recorded which). The chain employs TRBV7-2 and TRBJ1-2; D perhaps matches TRBD1 (6 bases). This TCR was recovered from an adult woman who had mild COVID-19 (a few samples of this study predate the infection). Cell type and time point are not known. The CDR3 sequence is CASSLFRRGDYGYTF. DNA for the CDR3: TGTGCCAGCAGCTTATTTCGAAGGGGGGACTATGGCTACACCTTC.